Each of the 8 T cell receptor beta chains below was sequenced from the same sample in a study of T cell responses to AZD1222 COVID-19 vaccine. Produced via immunoSEQ multiplex PCR; TCRdb's table is partial and in-frame only. The sample holds approximately 85,000 clones; around 85% are singletons and the top ten take roughly 7.5%. Here the sequenced sample was peripheral blood, taken on day 0 of AZD1222 vaccination. These receptors all come from an adult in good health.

The chain recombines TRBV10-1 with TRBJ2-1, with TRBD1 matching over 10 bases. Germline values: CDR1 WNHNN, CDR2 SYGVQD (reference sequence). The V gene end was trimmed by 3 bases and the J gene end by 4 bases; junction bases not matched to a gene: 3. The CDR3 runs to 15 residues. The CDR3, as DNA: TGCGCCAGCAGTGACCGGGACAGGGGATACAATGAGCAGTTCTTC. Protein: CASSDRDRGYNEQFF.

The chain links TRBV5-1 to TRBJ1-1, with a weak D call TRBD1 (5 bases). The CDR3 runs to 14 residues. V was pared by 0 bases and J by 4 bases, with 10 bases between. In germline, CDR1 is SGHRS, CDR2 YFSETQ. CDR3 nucleotides: TGCGCCAGCAGCTTGGGGCAGGGTCTCACTGAAGCTTTCTTT. As protein: CASSLGQGLTEAFF.

The CDR3 coding sequence is TGTGCCAGCAGTGAAGCCGTAGGGCCGATGAATGAAAAACTGTTTTTT. Amino acid sequence: CASSEAVGPMNEKLFF. V gene TRBV2 combines with J gene TRBJ1-4; D is unclear. V was cut by 0 bases and J by 5 bases, with 13 bases left in between. CDR1 and CDR2 from the germline V gene are SNHLY and FYNNEI. This CDR3 region has 16 residues. Full variable domain (rest looked up from reference TRBV2 and TRBJ1-4): EPEVTQTPSHQVTQMGQEVILRCVPISNHLYFYWYRQILGQKVEFLVSFYNNEISEKSEIFDDQFSVERPDGSNFTLKIRSTKLEDSAMYFCASSEAVGPMNEKLFFGSGTQLSVL.

V gene TRBV11-2 combines with J gene TRBJ2-7; 14 positions match TRBD2. The CDR3 has 16 amino acids. Germline lookup yields CDR1 SGHAT and CDR2 FQNNGV. Losses at the gene ends were 4 bases for V and 1 base for J; bases not matched to a gene: 3. CDR3 in amino acids: CASSSRLAGGSYEQYF. DNA of the CDR3: TGTGCCAGCAGCTCACGACTAGCGGGAGGGTCCTACGAGCAGTACTTC.

Here the CDR3 DNA reads TGTGCCAGCGCAAGGGGGGGTGGCTACACCTTC. This sequence encodes CASARGGGYTF. The chain combines TRBV7-2 with TRBJ1-2, with D perhaps matching TRBD1 (6 bases). Germline CDR1 is SGHTA and CDR2 is FQGNSA. Trimming shortened V by 8 bases and J by 7 bases, and 11 bases separated the two germline ends. This CDR3 is built from 11 residues.

This clone was seen more than once but under ten times. V usage is TRBV28 and J usage is TRBJ2-2; D is unclear. Trimming left V 4 bases short and J 0 bases short, with 0 bases between. The length of the CDR3 is 12 residues. Per the germline V gene, CDR1 is MDHEN and CDR2 is SYDVKM. CDR3 sequence: CASSSNTGELFF. The CDR3 DNA reads TGTGCCAGCAGTTCGAACACCGGGGAGCTGTTTTTT.

V is TRBV11-1 and J is TRBJ2-5; possible D gene TRBD2, 6 bases. There are 13 residues in the CDR3. Germline CDR1 SGHAT, CDR2 FQDESV (reference sequence). Trimming took 4 bases from V and 4 from J, leaving 10 bases between them. The CDR3 nucleotides read TGTGCCAGCAGCTCCTCGGGACTAGAGACCCAGTACTTC. Amino acids: CASSSSGLETQYF. Filled out from reference TRBV11-1 and TRBJ2-5, the complete variable domain reads EAEVAQSPRYKITEKSQAVAFWCDPISGHATLYWYRQILGQGPELLVQFQDESVVDDSQLPKDRFSAERLKGVDSTLKIQPAELGDSAMYLCASSSSGLETQYFGPGTRLLVL.

About this clone: Germline is not matched at one junction end, which may reflect a read error. CDR3 coding DNA: TGTGCTAGCAGCTTGGGGGACGTGAAGGAGCTTCGGGATTCACCCCTCCACTTT. Amino acid sequence: CASSLGDVKELRDSPLHF. The rearrangement joins TRBV7-7 to TRBJ1-6, with D perhaps matching TRBD1 (5 bases). The CDR3 totals 18 residues. The V gene's germline CDR1 is SSHAT and CDR2 FNYEAQ (reference sequence).